This T cell receptor (beta chain) is drawn from a study of blood T cell repertoires in COVID-19. Study details: From T cells, B-cell-depleted T cells, or PBMCs came the material, which was cDNA or gDNA.

The CDR3 runs to 15 residues. From germline, CDR1 is LNHDA and CDR2 SQIVND (reference sequence). Trimming removed 8 bases from V and 7 bases from J; junction bases left unmatched: 8. The assay was immunoSEQ multiplex PCR, and TCRdb's table has in-frame clones only and misses some. This sample has just over 300,000 clones; 87% occur once, and the top ten carry around 9%. Participants had their cohort set by participant-reported clinical history. Sequenced sample: PBMCs or T cells enriched from blood (not recorded which). The clonotype originates from a woman aged 18-35 years who had recovered from COVID-19. The chain uses TRBV19 and TRBJ1-6; 10 bases are shared with TRBD1. The CDR3 reads CASSDRGTPNSPLHF. The CDR3 DNA reads TGTGCCAGTTCGGACAGGGGGACGCCAAATTCACCCCTCCACTTT.